A selection of T cell receptor beta chains follows, all from one sample in a study of T cell repertoires in cytomegalovirus infection. No antigen is known for these receptors. TCRdb processed the reads anew with MiXCR; each CDR3 protein has one entry. The table records a few hundred thousand distinct CDR3 sequences, 40% of them present only once. The material was cultured PBMCs, obtained from culture after CMV antigen stimulation. All receptors come from a human donor in good health (CMV status not recorded). Some clones in this sample may be carry-over from other donors' samples. Each CDR3 is given with its conserved first and last residue. The order of the fields is clone size, V gene, D gene, J gene, CDR3 protein, CDR3 DNA. The D gene is left open where the match is weak. Size is omitted from some rows. Given values are once, few, many or a class for expanded clones.

NA	TRBV19	NA	TRBJ2-1	CASSPAHGENEQFF	TGTGCCAGTAGTCCCGCCCATGGTGAGAATGAGCAGTTCTTC
many	TRBV7-2	NA	TRBJ2-2	CASSPSLRVLGELFF	TGTGCCAGCAGCCCGAGTCTGCGTGTCCTCGGGGAGCTGTTTTTT
once	TRBV6-2/TRBV6-3	TRBD2	TRBJ2-1	CASSQRTSRDEQFF	TGTGCCAGCAGTCAACGGACTAGCCGAGATGAGCAGTTCTTC
few	TRBV7-4	NA	TRBJ2-3	CASSATASTDTQYF	TGTGCCAGCAGTGCGACAGCCTCCACAGATACGCAGTATTTT
NA	TRBV12-3/TRBV12-4	NA	TRBJ1-2	CASSLNREDGYTF	TGTGCCAGCAGTTTAAACAGGGAGGATGGCTACACCTTC
NA	TRBV20-1	NA	TRBJ1-3	CSARVRRALAIYF	TGCAGTGCTAGAGTAAGGCGGGCCTTGGCCATATATTTT
NA	TRBV7-8	TRBD2	TRBJ2-1	CASDPGLAGSYYNEQFF	TGTGCCAGCGACCCGGGACTAGCGGGGAGTTACTACAATGAGCAGTTCTTC
NA	TRBV4-2	TRBD1	TRBJ1-5	CASSQETKGANQPQHF	TGTGCCAGCAGCCAAGAGACGAAGGGGGCCAATCAGCCCCAGCATTTT
NA	TRBV7-9	TRBD1	TRBJ1-1	CASSKWTGMGDTEAFF	TGTGCCAGCAGCAAATGGACAGGGATGGGGGACACTGAAGCTTTCTTT
few	TRBV6-1	NA	TRBJ1-1	CASSEMRLGHNEAFF	TGTGCCAGCAGTGAAATGCGTTTGGGACATAATGAAGCTTTCTTT
NA	TRBV19	TRBD2	TRBJ2-2	CASSRGEDTGELFF	TGTGCCAGTAGTCGGGGGGAGGACACCGGGGAGCTGTTTTTT
NA	TRBV29-1	NA	TRBJ1-1	CSVASFMKAFF	TGCAGCGTTGCTAGTTTCATGAAGGCTTTCTTT
NA	TRBV27	TRBD1	TRBJ2-7	CASRTGRLGEQYF	TGTGCCAGCCGGACAGGGAGGTTGGGCGAGCAGTACTTC
NA	TRBV11-2	NA	TRBJ2-2	CASSPLPTATGELFF	TGTGCCAGCAGCCCACTCCCGACTGCGACCGGGGAGCTGTTTTTT
NA	TRBV28	NA	TRBJ2-1	CASSLFSSRNEQFF	TGTGCCAGCAGTTTATTTTCCAGTCGGAATGAGCAGTTCTTC
few	TRBV6-1	TRBD1	TRBJ2-5	CASRVDRVQETQYF	TGTGCCAGCAGGGTGGACAGGGTGCAAGAGACCCAGTACTTC
NA	TRBV14	NA	TRBJ2-1	CASSQDRQWAYNEQFF	TGTGCCAGCAGCCAAGATCGACAGTGGGCCTACAATGAGCAGTTCTTC
NA	TRBV6-5	TRBD1	TRBJ1-2	CASSRQGKTQTNYGYTF	TGTGCCAGCAGTAGACAGGGGAAAACCCAGACTAACTATGGCTACACCTTC
NA	TRBV15	NA	TRBJ1-6	CATSRDLLGSPLHF	TGTGCCACCAGCAGAGATCTGTTGGGATCACCCCTCCACTTT
few	TRBV10-3	NA	TRBJ2-1	CAISESGMYEQFF	TGTGCCATCAGTGAGTCCGGGATGTATGAGCAGTTCTTC
NA	TRBV5-4	NA	TRBJ2-2	CASSEVTGELFF	TGTGCCAGCAGTGAGGTGACCGGGGAGCTGTTTTTT
NA	TRBV28	NA	TRBJ1-1	CASINNGQLNTEAFF	TGTGCCAGCATCAATAACGGACAGCTGAACACTGAAGCTTTCTTT
NA	TRBV7-3	TRBD1	TRBJ1-2	CASSSITGAPPYGYTF	TGTGCCAGCAGCTCAATTACAGGGGCCCCACCATATGGCTACACCTTC
few	TRBV7-2	TRBD2	TRBJ2-7	CASSREGGYEQYF	TGTGCCAGCAGCCGGGAGGGGGGCTACGAGCAGTACTTC
NA	TRBV15	NA	TRBJ2-6	CATSGGGTGANVLTF	TGTGCCACCAGTGGGGGTGGGACTGGGGCCAACGTCCTGACTTTC
NA	TRBV18	NA	TRBJ1-6	CASSPIKDSPLHF	TGTGCCAGCTCACCGATAAAGGATTCACCCCTCCACTTT
NA	TRBV7-2	NA	TRBJ1-2	CASSIKLQGRDGYTF	TGTGCCAGCAGCATAAAATTACAGGGTCGGGATGGCTACACCTTC
NA	TRBV10-3	NA	TRBJ2-2	CAISEGFGRQGRTGELFF	TGTGCCATCAGTGAGGGGTTCGGGCGGCAGGGACGAACCGGGGAGCTGTTTTTT
NA	TRBV27	NA	TRBJ2-5	CASSLVWAQQETQYF	TGTGCCAGCAGTTTAGTGTGGGCACAACAAGAGACCCAGTACTTC
few	TRBV14	NA	TRBJ1-1	CASSHSSGEAFF	TGTGCCAGCAGCCATTCCTCGGGTGAAGCTTTCTTT
few	TRBV6-2/TRBV6-3	TRBD1	TRBJ2-3	CASRPGTGNRDTQYF	TGTGCCAGCCGTCCCGGGACAGGGAATCGAGATACGCAGTATTTT
NA	TRBV12-3/TRBV12-4	NA	TRBJ1-2	CASSLAPSRGGYTF	TGTGCCAGCAGTTTAGCACCCAGTCGCGGTGGCTACACCTTC
NA	TRBV18	NA	TRBJ2-1	CASSYANNEQFF	TGTGCCAGCTCATACGCAAACAATGAGCAGTTCTTC
NA	TRBV18	NA	TRBJ2-2	CASSPPFGGQGNTGELFF	TGTGCCAGCTCACCACCGTTCGGGGGGCAAGGGAACACCGGGGAGCTGTTTTTT
NA	TRBV11-3	NA	TRBJ2-2	CASSEQGSAGELFF	TGTGCCAGCAGCGAGCAGGGGTCTGCCGGGGAGCTGTTTTTT
many	TRBV20-1	NA	TRBJ2-3	CSARGSTDTQYF	TGCAGTGCTAGAGGGAGCACAGATACGCAGTATTTT
NA	TRBV19	NA	TRBJ2-7	CASSIGAGPYEQYF	TGTGCCAGTAGTATAGGGGCAGGGCCCTACGAGCAGTACTTC
few	TRBV7-2	NA	TRBJ1-2	CASSWQSGDGYTF	TGTGCCAGCAGCTGGCAGAGCGGGGATGGCTACACCTTC
NA	TRBV19	NA	TRBJ1-1	CASSMSGNTEAFF	TGTGCCAGTAGTATGTCCGGGAACACTGAAGCTTTCTTT
NA	TRBV10-3	TRBD2	TRBJ2-7	CAITRGLAGVYEQYF	TGTGCCATCACTCGCGGACTAGCGGGGGTCTACGAGCAGTACTTC
few	TRBV27	TRBD1	TRBJ1-2	CASSFWTDRGLDGYTF	TGTGCCAGCAGTTTTTGGACGGACAGGGGGCTTGATGGCTACACCTTC
NA	TRBV6-1	NA	TRBJ2-3	CASRVTGVGTDTQYF	TGTGCCAGCAGGGTTACGGGAGTGGGGACAGATACGCAGTATTTT
NA	TRBV4-1	NA	TRBJ1-4	CASSQDLQRVGEKLFF	TGCGCCAGCAGCCAAGATCTACAGAGGGTGGGTGAAAAACTGTTTTTT
few	TRBV11-3	NA	TRBJ2-1	CASSHPIGRETSGNEQFF	TGTGCCAGCAGCCATCCAATCGGACGGGAAACATCAGGAAATGAGCAGTTCTTC
once	TRBV7-6	TRBD2	TRBJ2-3	CATSGGRGDTQYF	TGTGCCACCAGTGGCGGGAGAGGTGATACGCAGTATTTT
NA	TRBV7-6	TRBD1	TRBJ2-5	CASSSRQGIETQYF	TGTGCCAGCAGCTCGAGACAGGGGATAGAGACCCAGTACTTC
once	TRBV7-4	NA	TRBJ1-1	CASSFLGGKIVNTEAFF	TGTGCCAGCAGCTTTCTGGGGGGAAAGATAGTGAACACTGAAGCTTTCTTT
few	TRBV4-1	NA	TRBJ2-3	CASSQNPTLDTQYF	TGCGCCAGCAGCCAAAACCCGACTTTGGATACGCAGTATTTT